This T cell receptor (beta chain) was identified in a study of CD4+ T cells in melanoma. Notes on this clone: The antigen remains undetermined.

The method was immunoSEQ multiplex PCR; TCRdb's version includes in-frame clones alone and lacks a portion of them. The sample yields some 120,000 clones, 92% seen once. General study points: Diverse differentiation states were reported for melanoma neoantigen-specific CD4+ T cells. A reported correlation linked neoantigen-specific CD4+ T cells to CD8+, macrophage and B cell function.

The sequenced material came from peripheral blood. This receptor was obtained from a human donor with melanoma.

DNA of the CDR3: TGTGCCAGCAGCAATGGGGATACGCAGTATTTT. It specifies CASSNGDTQYF. The genes are TRBV5-4 and TRBJ2-3; D is ambiguous. The CDR3 is made up of 11 amino acids. Looked up from germline, CDR1 is SGHNT and CDR2 is YYREEE (reference sequence). The V and J ends lost 4 bases and 6 bases respectively, with 6 bases between them.